This T cell receptor beta chain derives from a study of beta chain features in type 1 diabetes. Points from the study as a whole: VDJ junctions in type 1 diabetes patients carried more deletions and fewer insertions. An over-representation of cells with high TCR expression could result from cDNA sequencing.

Expressed TCRB transcripts were sequenced, since all the RNA that had been isolated was reverse transcribed. Measured with immunoSEQ multiplex PCR; TCRdb has only the in-frame clones, and not every one. The table records roughly 42,000 clones, around 50% of them present only once. Each population that was sorted was more than 95% pure. Germline lookup yields CDR1 SNHLY and CDR2 FYNNEI. The trim removed 9 bases at V and 1 base at J, leaving 1 base unmatched. CDR3 length: 13 residues. With respect to this clone: Its antigen remains unidentified.

Sequenced input: stem cell memory CD4+ T cells from blood. This receptor was identified in a woman aged 25 to 39 in good health. The rearrangement uses TRBV2 and TRBJ2-2, with TRBD1 identical over 8 bases. The CDR3 spells CARGTGNTGELFF. The CDR3 nucleotides read TGTGCCAGAGGGACAGGGAACACCGGGGAGCTGTTTTTT. The variable domain in full, with the rest retrieved from reference TRBV2 and TRBJ2-2, is EPEVTQTPSHQVTQMGQEVILRCVPISNHLYFYWYRQILGQKVEFLVSFYNNEISEKSEIFDDQFSVERPDGSNFTLKIRSTKLEDSAMYFCARGTGNTGELFFGEGSRLTVL.